What follows are 12 T cell receptor beta chains derived from one specimen sequenced in a study of blood T cells in healthy people across ages. PCR was performed a second time for about 7 to 11 cycles using a sample-barcoded 5' primer and a J-beta primer mix. Each CDR3 protein is one row after TCRdb ran MiXCR on the 5' RACE reads. There are 910,000 or so distinct CDR3 sequences in the sample; roughly 51% occur only once, and around a fifth lies in the top ten. The sequenced sample was blood. The receptors stem from a woman aged 55-70 years in good health.

The chain uses TRBV3-1 and TRBJ1-2; maybe TRBD1 (5 bases). V was shortened by 4 bases and J by 4 bases, with 10 bases between the two germline ends. The germline CDR1 and CDR2 sequences are LGHDT and YNNKEL (reference sequence). This CDR3 is built from 13 residues. The CDR3 DNA follows: TGTGCCAGCAGCCGAGGGACCCGCTATGGCTACACCTTC. Its translation: CASSRGTRYGYTF. The variable domain in full, with the rest retrieved from reference TRBV3-1 and TRBJ1-2, is DTAVSQTPKYLVTQMGNDKSIKCEQNLGHDTMYWYKQDSKKFLKIMFSYNNKELIINETVPNRFSPKSPDKAHLNLHINSLELGDSAVYFCASSRGTRYGYTFGSGTRLTVV.

The chain carries TRBV9 and TRBJ2-3; TRBD2 matches 8 bases. Germline CDR1 SGDLS, CDR2 YYNGEE. The ends lost 5 bases at V and 9 bases at J; junction bases unmatched: 14. This CDR3 contains 15 residues. The CDR3 DNA sequence: TGTGCCAGCAGAGGATCAGCGGGAGTGGTAGAGACGCAGTATTTT. The encoded protein is CASRGSAGVVETQYF.

The chain is built from TRBV11-2 and TRBJ2-5; D is perhaps TRBD2 (5 bases). Trimming pared 4 bases from V and 1 base from J, leaving 19 bases between. This CDR3 has 17 amino acids. CDR1 and CDR2 (germline): SGHAT, FQNNGV. The DNA for the CDR3 is TGTGCCAGCAGCTCATTTTTCTACGGCGCGGGCCAAGAGACCCAGTACTTC. It specifies CASSSFFYGAGQETQYF.

The chain links TRBV3-1 to TRBJ2-7, with 7 bases fitting TRBD2. The CDR3 is 13 amino acids. J lost 2 bases, V lost 4 bases, and 2 bases had no gene match. Germline V lookup: CDR1 LGHDT, CDR2 YNNKEL (reference sequence). The CDR3 sequence: CASSRDYTYEQYF. CDR3 DNA sequence: TGTGCCAGCAGCCGGGACTACACCTACGAGCAGTACTTC.

The chain is built from TRBV20-1 and TRBJ2-1, with 8 bases fitting TRBD2. Unmatched junction bases numbered 13, after V lost 3 bases and J lost 9 bases. Germline CDR1 reads DFQATT; CDR2 reads SNEGSKA (reference sequence). The CDR3 is 15 residues long. The CDR3 sequence is CSASGTSGGRSEQFF. CDR3 nucleotide sequence: TGCAGTGCTAGTGGGACCTCGGGAGGGCGAAGTGAGCAGTTCTTC.

This clonotype was detected a few times. The chain uses TRBV7-2 and TRBJ2-7; D call uncertain. Germline V lookup: CDR1 SGHTA, CDR2 FQGNSA. V gave up 1 base and J gave up 1 base, with 11 bases separating them. The CDR3 consists of 15 residues. CDR3 loop: CASSLVTSPSYEQYF. CDR3 coding DNA: TGTGCCAGCAGCTTAGTGACATCACCATCCTACGAGCAGTACTTC.

The chain carries TRBV4-1 and TRBJ2-3, with TRBD2 matching 12 bases. This CDR3 has 17 residues. Germline values: CDR1 MGHRA, CDR2 YSYEKL. V gave up 3 bases and J gave up 2 bases; unmatched junction bases: 6. The DNA for the CDR3 is TGCGCCAGCAGCCATGAGAGGACTAGCGGGACCACAGATACGCAGTATTTT. Its translation is CASSHERTSGTTDTQYF.

The chain has TRBV20-1 and TRBJ2-7; unclear D gene. Per germline, CDR1 DFQATT and CDR2 SNEGSKA (reference sequence). The CDR3 loop spans 11 amino acids. The V end lost 7 bases, the J end lost 1 base, and 8 bases lay between the germline ends. The CDR3 sequence: CSGTPSYEQYF. CDR3 in DNA: TGCAGTGGGACCCCTTCCTACGAGCAGTACTTC.

The V gene is TRBV7-8, the J gene TRBJ1-5, with 8 bases lining up with TRBD1. This CDR3 spans 16 amino acids. V lost 1 base and J lost 7; bases outside the gene matches: 9. Germline V gene sequence: CDR1 SGHVS, CDR2 FQNEAQ. The CDR3 bases are TGTGCCAGCAGCTTAGTAGGACAGGGAGGGAACCAGCCCCAGCATTTT. Its protein is CASSLVGQGGNQPQHF.

DNA for the CDR3: TGTGCCAGCTCACCTTCCCGGGGAGCGCTAAGCTCCTACAATGAGCAGTTCTTC. Amino acids: CASSPSRGALSSYNEQFF. The chain uses TRBV18 and TRBJ2-1; the D gene is possibly TRBD2 (5 bases). CDR1 and CDR2 from the germline V gene are KGHSH and LQKENI. Deletions cut 3 bases from V and 0 bases from J, with 18 bases between. CDR3 size: 18 residues. The entire variable domain, with the rest obtained from reference TRBV18 and TRBJ2-1, is as follows: NAGVMQNPRHLVRRRGQEARLRCSPMKGHSHVYWYRQLPEEGLKFMVYLQKENIIDESGMPKERFSAEFPKEGPSILRIQQVVRGDSAAYFCASSPSRGALSSYNEQFFGPGTRLTVL.

V gene TRBV3-1 combines with J gene TRBJ2-7; no clear D gene. The CDR3 totals 14 residues. V gave up 0 bases and J gave up 6 bases, with 12 bases separating them. In germline, CDR1 is LGHDT, CDR2 YNNKEL (reference sequence). As DNA, the CDR3 is TGTGCCAGCAGCCAAGATCTGAGAGTGCGCGAGCAGTACTTC. Translated, it gives CASSQDLRVREQYF.

This clonotype appeared a few times. V is TRBV20-1 and J is TRBJ2-7, with a weak D call TRBD2 (6 bases). Trimming shortened V by 1 base and J by 0 bases, and 13 bases separated the two germline ends. This CDR3 region has 15 residues. Germline V gives CDR1 DFQATT, CDR2 SNEGSKA (reference sequence). The CDR3 DNA is TGCAGTGCTAGAGTTGTGGGACTGAGCTCCTACGAGCAGTACTTC. Protein product: CSARVVGLSSYEQYF.